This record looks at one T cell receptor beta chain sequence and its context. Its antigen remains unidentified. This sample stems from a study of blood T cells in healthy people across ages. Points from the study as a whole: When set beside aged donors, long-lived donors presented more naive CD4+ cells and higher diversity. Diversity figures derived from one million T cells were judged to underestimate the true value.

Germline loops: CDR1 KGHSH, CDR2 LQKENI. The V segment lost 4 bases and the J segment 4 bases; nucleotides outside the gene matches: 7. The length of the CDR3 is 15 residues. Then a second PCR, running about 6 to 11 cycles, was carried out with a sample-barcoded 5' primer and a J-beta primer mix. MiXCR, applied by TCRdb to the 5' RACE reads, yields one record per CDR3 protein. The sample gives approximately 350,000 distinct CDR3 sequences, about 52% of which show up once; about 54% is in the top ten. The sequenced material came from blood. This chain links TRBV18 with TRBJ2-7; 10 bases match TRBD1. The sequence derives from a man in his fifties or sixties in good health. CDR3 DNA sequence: TGTGCCAGCTCACGGACAGGGGGGAAGGGGTACGAGCAGTACTTC. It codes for CASSRTGGKGYEQYF.